The 15 T cell receptor beta chains below come from one sample, sequenced in a study of blood T cells in healthy people across ages. Sample-barcoded 5' priming and a J-beta primer mix drove a second PCR of roughly 7 to 11 cycles. MiXCR was run by TCRdb on the 5' RACE reads, yielding one entry per CDR3 protein. The table includes about 1.5 million distinct CDR3 sequences, under 55% detected once. The sequencing input was blood. The receptors stem from a woman under 30 in good health.

The chain carries TRBV19 and TRBJ1-2; maybe TRBD1 (6 bases). This CDR3 region has 10 residues. The germline CDR1 and CDR2 sequences are LNHDA and SQIVND (reference sequence). CDR3 bases: TGTGCTGCAGGGGTCTCTGGCTACACCTTC. The encoded protein is CAAGVSGYTF.

The rearrangement uses TRBV7-2 and TRBJ2-2, with 9 positions matching TRBD2. This CDR3 is 16 amino acids long. Trimming at V came to 4 bases and at J to 5 bases, leaving 8 bases not matched to a gene. The germline CDR1 and CDR2 sequences are SGHTA and FQGNSA. CDR3 nucleotide sequence: TGTGCCAGCAGCTCTCACCAGACTAGCGGTACCGGGGAGCTGTTTTTT. This codes for CASSSHQTSGTGELFF.

The rearrangement joins TRBV20-1 to TRBJ2-5, with 9 bases aligning to TRBD2. The V gene's germline CDR1 is DFQATT and CDR2 SNEGSKA (reference sequence). The length of the CDR3 is 15 residues. J lost 4 bases, V lost 5 bases, and 11 bases had no gene match. In nucleotides, the CDR3 is TGCAGTGCTCCAAACCCAACTAGCGGGCTAGAGACCCAGTACTTC. Protein: CSAPNPTSGLETQYF.

V and J are TRBV5-1 and TRBJ2-7; 9 bases match TRBD2. Germline-derived CDR1 and CDR2 are SGHRS and YFSETQ. J lost 3 bases, V lost 4 bases, and 11 bases had no gene match. The CDR3 is made up of 16 amino acids. Here the CDR3 reads CASSPLQAGGIYEQYF. CDR3 DNA sequence: TGCGCCAGCAGCCCCCTCCAGGCGGGGGGGATCTACGAGCAGTACTTC.

The rearrangement uses TRBV9 and TRBJ2-2, with TRBD1 matching 8 bases. CDR1 and CDR2 from the germline V gene are SGDLS and YYNGEE. V lost 4 bases and J lost 6; bases outside the gene matches: 14. This CDR3 comprises 17 residues. This CDR3 reads CASSPPWTGTEAGELFF. In DNA form, the CDR3 reads TGTGCCAGCAGCCCTCCTTGGACAGGGACGGAGGCCGGGGAGCTGTTTTTT.

V is TRBV27 and J is TRBJ2-1, with 8 nucleotides matching TRBD1. The CDR3 totals 17 residues. V shed 6 bases and J 5 bases; nucleotides not matched to a gene: 15. CDR1 and CDR2 (germline): MNHEY, SMNVEV (reference sequence). CDR3 residues: CASRSIFRGRQNNEQFF. The DNA of the CDR3 is TGTGCCAGCAGATCTATCTTCAGGGGGCGTCAGAACAATGAGCAGTTCTTC.

The rearrangement uses TRBV5-1 and TRBJ1-4, with D uncertain. The V end was cut by 2 bases, the J end by 5 bases, with 10 bases between. Germline V CDR1 and CDR2: SGHRS, YFSETQ. The CDR3 totals 14 residues. The CDR3 DNA reads as TGCGCCAGCAGCTTTACTGGCAAGAATGAAAAACTGTTTTTT. It translates to CASSFTGKNEKLFF.

This chain links TRBV12-3 or TRBV12-4 with TRBJ2-5; 10 nucleotides align to TRBD1. The CDR3 has 18 amino acids. The V gene end was trimmed by 6 bases and the J gene end by 3 bases; junction bases not matched to a gene: 16. Here the CDR3 reads CASSRFPLGDRGEETQYF. CDR3 DNA sequence: TGTGCCAGCAGCAGATTCCCCCTTGGGGACAGGGGCGAAGAGACCCAGTACTTC.

The rearrangement uses TRBV12-5 and TRBJ2-1, with TRBD1 matching over 7 bases. The ends lost 5 bases at V and 9 bases at J; junction bases unmatched: 25. CDR3 size: 19 residues. Germline values: CDR1 LGHNT, CDR2 FRNRAP. The CDR3 spells CASGTLGQKFTGRVSEQFF. CDR3 nucleotide sequence: TGTGCTAGTGGTACCCTGGGACAGAAATTTACGGGCCGGGTGTCTGAGCAGTTCTTC.

The chain uses TRBV7-2 and TRBJ2-5; 7 nucleotides agree with TRBD2. The CDR3 extends over 15 amino acids. V was pared by 7 bases and J by 11 bases, with 19 bases of the junction left unmatched. Germline CDR1 is SGHTA and CDR2 is FQGNSA. This CDR3 reads CASTLRGTNYNEQYF. CDR3 DNA sequence: TGTGCCAGCACCCTGCGGGGGACCAACTACAATGAGCAGTACTTC. The full variable domain, in which reference TRBV7-2 and TRBJ2-5 provide the parts outside the CDR3, is GAGVSQSPSNKVTEKGKDVELRCDPISGHTALYWYRQSLGQGLEFLIYFQGNSAPDKSGLPSDRFSAERTGGSVSTLTIQRTQQEDSAVYLCASTLRGTNYNEQYFGPGTRLLVL.

A word on this clonotype: Possible read error: a much larger clone is one base away. The chain joins TRBV4-2 to TRBJ2-5; possibly TRBD2 for D (6 bases). Germline CDR1 LGHNA, CDR2 YNFKEQ. The CDR3 is made up of 13 amino acids. The CDR3 sequence: CANSQDGGETQYF. The CDR3 DNA sequence: TGTGCCAACAGCCAAGATGGGGGGGAGACCCAGTACTTC.

This clonotype was recorded a few times. The chain couples TRBV27 to TRBJ1-1; no clear D. Trimming cost V 3 bases and J 3 bases, with 11 bases left between them. The CDR3 has 14 amino acids. The V gene's germline CDR1 is MNHEY and CDR2 SMNVEV (reference sequence). CDR3 amino acids: CASSFRARYTEAFF. The DNA of the CDR3 is TGTGCCAGCAGTTTCCGTGCGCGGTACACTGAAGCTTTCTTT.

The genes are TRBV25-1 and TRBJ2-3, with D perhaps given as TRBD1 or TRBD2 (5 bases each). The CDR3 runs 16 residues. Germline CDR1 MGHDK, CDR2 SYGVNS. Deletions cut 4 bases from V and 2 bases from J, with 16 bases between. This chain's CDR3 is CASSAIEGTPTDTQYF. CDR3 nucleotide sequence: TGTGCCAGCAGTGCTATCGAAGGGACGCCCACAGATACGCAGTATTTT.

This clonotype was observed a handful of times. The chain combines TRBV20-1 with TRBJ1-1; 9 positions agree with TRBD1. Germline CDR1 is DFQATT and CDR2 is SNEGSKA (reference sequence). The CDR3 contains 14 residues. Trimming removed 5 bases from V and 5 bases from J; junction bases left unmatched: 9. The CDR3 protein is CSAQGQGRETEAFF. CDR3 bases: TGCAGTGCTCAGGGACAGGGAAGAGAAACTGAAGCTTTCTTT.

The chain joins TRBV7-2 to TRBJ2-2; 7 bases are shared with TRBD2. Per germline, CDR1 SGHTA and CDR2 FQGNSA. There are 17 residues in the CDR3. V was clipped by 2 bases and J by 1 base; unmatched bases: 7. CDR3 DNA: TGTGCCAGCAGCTTAATCGGGACTATAGGGAACACCGGGGAGCTGTTTTTT. Translating gives CASSLIGTIGNTGELFF.